These 31 T cell receptor beta chains share one sample of origin, sequenced in a study of T cell changes during pregnancy in multiple sclerosis. Here immunoSEQ multiplex PCR was the method, and the copy in TCRdb shows in-frame clones only, minus some. This sample has tens of thousands of clones, with just over 90% found just once. The specimen comprised CD4+ T cells from peripheral blood mononuclear cells, sampled in the third trimester of pregnancy. These receptors came from a female donor with multiple sclerosis, enrolled in a pregnancy study.

The chain combines TRBV12-2 with TRBJ2-3; the D call of TRBD2 is as the table states it, not checked on the DNA. TRBV12-2 is flagged as a pseudogene. The CDR3 is 19 amino acids. CDR3 loop: CASREKGLAGGLETDTQYF. The CDR3 DNA sequence: TGTGCAAGTCGCGAAAAGGGACTAGCGGGGGGGTTAGAGACAGATACGCAGTATTTT.

The chain carries TRBV9 and TRBJ2-7; D remains ambiguous. CDR3 length equals 15 residues. With 3 bases removed from V and 0 bases from J, the gap between germline ends came to 13 bases. Germline CDR1 reads SGDLS; CDR2 reads YYNGEE. The CDR3 DNA follows: TGTGCCAGCAGCGCTTCGGGTTCCAGCTCCTACGAGCAGTACTTC. It yields the protein CASSASGSSSYEQYF. Full variable domain (remainder filled in from reference TRBV9 and TRBJ2-7): DSGVTQTPKHLITATGQRVTLRCSPRSGDLSVYWYQQSLDQGLQFLIQYYNGEERAKGNILERFSAQQFPDLHSELNLSSLELGDSALYFCASSASGSSSYEQYFGPGTRLTVT.

This clone was detected only once. The chain carries TRBV7-3 and TRBJ2-1, with 7 nucleotides matching TRBD2. V trimming: 5 bases; J trimming: 0 bases; junction bases outside the gene matches: 1. This CDR3 has 14 amino acids. CDR1 is SGHTA and CDR2 is FQGTGA in the germline V gene. The CDR3 nucleotides are TGTGCCAGCAGCCGACTAGCCTCCTACAATGAGCAGTTCTTC. This sequence encodes CASSRLASYNEQFF.

V is TRBV19 and J is TRBJ2-3; D is undetermined. Germline-derived CDR1 and CDR2 are LNHDA and SQIVND (reference sequence). This CDR3 spans 13 amino acids. Trimming took 6 bases from V and 3 from J, leaving 10 bases between them. The CDR3 region is CASRSYETDTQYF. The CDR3 DNA reads as TGTGCCAGTAGGAGTTATGAAACAGATACGCAGTATTTT.

This clone was seen once. The rearrangement joins TRBV7-2 to TRBJ1-2, with D tentatively TRBD1 (5 bases). Germline CDR1 is SGHTA and CDR2 is FQGNSA. V lost 1 base and J lost 0, with 9 bases in between. This CDR3 has 15 amino acids. The CDR3 DNA follows: TGTGCCAGCAGCTTAGAAACAGGTGCTAACTATGGCTACACCTTC. Its protein product is CASSLETGANYGYTF.

The rearrangement links TRBV28 to TRBJ2-3, with D perhaps TRBD2 (6 bases). The CDR3 is made up of 14 amino acids. Germline CDR1 reads MDHEN; CDR2 reads SYDVKM. Trimming shortened V by 6 bases and J by 4 bases, and 14 bases separated the two germline ends. The CDR3 bases are TGTGCCAGCAGGATACGGGGGAGCGCAGATACGCAGTATTTT. Translated, it gives CASRIRGSADTQYF.

This clone was detected once. J is TRBJ2-2 and V is TRBV2; 15 positions agree with TRBD2. The junction had 12 bases not matched to a gene; V was cut back by 7 bases and J by 6 bases. The CDR3 runs 18 residues. Germline-derived CDR1 and CDR2 are SNHLY and FYNNEI. The CDR3 nucleotides are TGTGCCAGCATGGCCGGGACTAGCGGGGGGACCGGGGCCGGGGAGCTGTTTTTT. Its translation: CASMAGTSGGTGAGELFF. The variable domain in full, completed from reference TRBV2 and TRBJ2-2, reads EPEVTQTPSHQVTQMGQEVILRCVPISNHLYFYWYRQILGQKVEFLVSFYNNEISEKSEIFDDQFSVERPDGSNFTLKIRSTKLEDSAMYFCASMAGTSGGTGAGELFFGEGSRLTVL.

The genes are TRBV6-5 and TRBJ1-1; weak D call: TRBD1 (5 bases). CDR1 and CDR2 from the germline V gene are MNHEY and SVGAGI. There are 15 residues in the CDR3. The V gene lost 6 bases and the J gene lost 0 bases, with 14 bases spanning the gap. The CDR3 DNA follows: TGTGCCAGCAGCCGCCAGGGCAGATTGAACACTGAAGCTTTCTTT. Translating gives CASSRQGRLNTEAFF.

The chain joins TRBV6-5 to TRBJ2-1; 9 bases map to TRBD2. This CDR3 contains 16 residues. Per the germline V gene, CDR1 is MNHEY and CDR2 is SVGAGI. J lost 9 bases, V lost 0 bases, and 9 bases had no gene match. CDR3 nucleotides: TGTGCCAGCAGTTACTCGAGTACAGCGGGAGGAGGTGAGCAGTTCTTC. Protein sequence: CASSYSSTAGGGEQFF.

V is TRBV7-9 and J is TRBJ1-5; TRBD1 matches 7 bases. Germline CDR1 is SEHNR and CDR2 is FQNEAQ (reference sequence). With 4 bases clipped from V and 2 bases from J, the junction kept 5 bases outside the gene matches. The CDR3 length is 15 residues. The chain's CDR3 is CASSSDRAGNQPQHF. CDR3 bases: TGTGCCAGCAGCTCTGACAGGGCGGGCAATCAGCCCCAGCATTTT.

The rearrangement uses TRBV6-5 and TRBJ1-6, with 7 bases that match TRBD1. Trimming at V came to 5 bases and at J to 10 bases, leaving 5 bases not matched to a gene. CDR1 and CDR2 from the germline V gene are MNHEY and SVGAGI. The CDR3 is 13 residues long. The CDR3 sequence: CASSRQGSSPLHF. CDR3 DNA: TGTGCCAGCAGTCGACAGGGCAGCTCACCCCTCCACTTT.

The gene calls are TRBV2 and TRBJ2-1; 8 bases align to TRBD2. Germline V gene sequence: CDR1 SNHLY, CDR2 FYNNEI. There are 16 residues in the CDR3. Unmatched junction bases numbered 13, after V lost 8 bases and J lost 4 bases. CDR3 DNA sequence: TGTGCCAGCCGTAGAGGAGCAGCGGGGGATTACAATGAGCAGTTCTTC. It is translated as CASRRGAAGDYNEQFF.

Regarding this clone: Different DNA sequences within this sample yield the same CDR3. The rearrangement uses TRBV5-1 and TRBJ1-2; 9 nucleotides agree with TRBD1. The germline gives CDR1 SGHRS, CDR2 YFSETQ. The CDR3 is 14 residues long. V shed 4 bases and J 4 bases; nucleotides not matched to a gene: 5. CDR3 bases: TGCGCCAGCAGCCCGGGACAGGGTAGCTATGGCTACACCTTC. It translates to CASSPGQGSYGYTF. The complete variable domain, with remaining parts taken from reference TRBV5-1 and TRBJ1-2, reads KAGVTQTPRYLIKTRGQQVTLSCSPISGHRSVSWYQQTPGQGLQFLFEYFSETQRNKGNFPGRFSGRQFSNSRSEMNVSTLELGDSALYLCASSPGQGSYGYTFGSGTRLTVV.

Only one count was recorded for this clone. V gene TRBV7-2 combines with J gene TRBJ2-1; 7 bases are shared with TRBD2. Trimming took 1 base from V and 7 from J; bases not matched to a gene: 4. Germline V gene sequence: CDR1 SGHTA, CDR2 FQGNSA. The CDR3 is 14 residues long. CDR3 DNA: TGTGCCAGCAGCTTAGAGTGGGGGGGGAATGAGCAGTTCTTC. Its protein product is CASSLEWGGNEQFF.

V usage is TRBV6-1 and J usage is TRBJ1-3; D call uncertain. Germline CDR1 MNHNS, CDR2 SASEGT. The CDR3 extends over 15 amino acids. The ends were cut back, 5 bases at V and 0 bases at J, with 11 bases in the middle. In DNA form, the CDR3 reads TGTGCCAGCAGTCTCGAACTTTACTCTGGAAACACCATATATTTT. As protein: CASSLELYSGNTIYF.

This rearrangement joins TRBV10-3 to TRBJ2-1, with TRBD1 matching over 8 bases. This CDR3 contains 11 residues. CDR1 and CDR2 from the germline V gene are ENHRY and SYGVKD. The V segment lost 10 bases and the J segment 13 bases; nucleotides outside the gene matches: 9. The CDR3 region is CATTIGTGQFF. The CDR3 region has the DNA TGTGCCACCACTATCGGGACAGGCCAGTTCTTC.

This chain uses TRBV6-1 with TRBJ2-1; TRBD2 matches at 12 bases. The CDR3 has 14 residues. The V gene's germline CDR1 is MNHNS and CDR2 SASEGT. The V gene end was trimmed by 8 bases and the J gene end by 7 bases; junction bases not matched to a gene: 6. Here the CDR3 reads CASLAGGLGNEQFF. The CDR3 nucleotides are TGTGCCAGCCTAGCGGGGGGGCTTGGGAATGAGCAGTTCTTC.

The chain links TRBV7-9 to TRBJ1-3; TRBD1 might be the D (5 bases). Germline V CDR1 and CDR2: SEHNR, FQNEAQ (reference sequence). This CDR3 has 15 residues. The V end was cut by 3 bases, the J end by 0 bases, with 9 bases between. The CDR3 bases are TGTGCCAGCAGCTTGCTGGGGGGCTCTGGAAACACCATATATTTT. Encoded protein: CASSLLGGSGNTIYF. The variable domain in full, with the rest retrieved from reference TRBV7-9 and TRBJ1-3, is DTGVSQNPRHKITKRGQNVTFRCDPISEHNRLYWYRQTLGQGPEFLTYFQNEAQLEKSRLLSDRFSAERPKGSFSTLEIQRTEQGDSAMYLCASSLLGGSGNTIYFGEGSWLTVV.

The CDR3 is CASSPPGTGRNTEAFF. The CDR3, as DNA: TGTGCCAGCAGCCCCCCAGGGACAGGGCGGAACACTGAAGCTTTCTTT. The rearrangement joins TRBV5-5 to TRBJ1-1, with 9 bases aligning to TRBD1. The CDR3 contains 16 residues. J gave up 1 base and V 4 bases, and 8 bases lay outside the gene matches. Germline CDR1 and CDR2: SGHKS and YYEKEE (reference sequence). Together with reference TRBV5-5 and TRBJ1-1, the CDR3 gives the full variable domain: DAGVTQSPTHLIKTRGQQVTLRCSPISGHKSVSWYQQVLGQGPQFIFQYYEKEERGRGNFPDRFSARQFPNYSSELNVNALLLGDSALYLCASSPPGTGRNTEAFFGQGTRLTVV.

The chain couples TRBV6-1 to TRBJ2-1; 9 nucleotides agree with TRBD2. Trimming cost V 2 bases and J 13 bases; bases outside gene matches: 12. Germline V gives CDR1 MNHNS, CDR2 SASEGT. The CDR3 sequence is 15 residues long. The CDR3 region has the DNA TGTGCCAGCAGTGAATCGGTCCTAGCGGGATACAAACAGTTCTTC. As protein: CASSESVLAGYKQFF.

V and J are TRBV29-1 and TRBJ1-5; D is unresolved. The CDR3 extends over 12 amino acids. Germline lookup yields CDR1 SQVTM and CDR2 ANQGSEA. The V end was cut by 7 bases, the J end by 2 bases, with 9 bases between. CDR3 protein: CSAREGNQPQHF. Here the CDR3 DNA reads TGCAGCGCCCGCGAGGGCAATCAGCCCCAGCATTTT. The full variable domain, with the rest looked up from reference TRBV29-1 and TRBJ1-5, is SAVISQKPSRDICQRGTSLTIQCQVDSQVTMMFWYRQQPGQSLTLIATANQGSEATYESGFVIDKFPISRPNLTFSTLTVSNMSPEDSSIYLCSAREGNQPQHFGDGTRLSIL.

This clone came up once. V usage is TRBV5-1 and J usage is TRBJ2-5; 10 bases agree with TRBD2. The J segment lost 5 bases and the V segment lost 4 bases, leaving 14 bases of the junction unmatched. CDR1 is SGHRS, CDR2 YFSETQ, per germline. The CDR3 is 17 amino acids. The CDR3 protein is CASSLRLAGSLLETQYF. CDR3 bases: TGCGCCAGCAGCCTCAGACTAGCGGGCTCCCTTTTGGAGACCCAGTACTTC.

This rearrangement joins TRBV19 to TRBJ2-2; D possibly corresponds to TRBD1 (6 bases). This CDR3 contains 14 residues. The germline V gene has CDR1 LNHDA and CDR2 SQIVND (reference sequence). V was pared by 1 base and J by 7 bases, with 10 bases between. The CDR3 sequence: CASSIGTVRGELFF. CDR3 coding DNA: TGTGCCAGTAGTATAGGGACAGTCCGCGGGGAGCTGTTTTTT. The entire variable domain, with the rest obtained from reference TRBV19 and TRBJ2-2, is as follows: DGGITQSPKYLFRKEGQNVTLSCEQNLNHDAMYWYRQDPGQGLRLIYYSQIVNDFQKGDIAEGYSVSREKKESFPLTVTSAQKNPTAFYLCASSIGTVRGELFFGEGSRLTVL.

CDR3 DNA: TGTGCCAGCAGCCAAGATGGATGGCAGGGGGTGGAAGAGACCCAGTACTTC. As protein: CASSQDGWQGVEETQYF. J is TRBJ2-5 and V is TRBV14; 7 bases match TRBD1. The V gene end was trimmed by 0 bases and the J gene end by 3 bases; junction bases not matched to a gene: 10. Per germline, CDR1 SGHDN and CDR2 FVKESK. The CDR3 totals 17 residues.

The chain couples TRBV6-1 to TRBJ2-7; 12 bases agree with TRBD1. This CDR3 is built from 18 residues. CDR1 MNHNS and CDR2 SASEGT come from the germline V gene. Trimming cost V 3 bases and J 1 base; bases outside gene matches: 10. DNA for the CDR3: TGTGCCAGCAGTGACCCACCTGGGACAGGGGGCGCGTCCTACGAGCAGTACTTC. It encodes CASSDPPGTGGASYEQYF.

V and J are TRBV9 and TRBJ1-4; 7 nucleotides align to TRBD1. Germline-derived CDR1 and CDR2 are SGDLS and YYNGEE. This CDR3 is built from 14 residues. Unmatched junction bases numbered 6, after V lost 5 bases and J lost 5 bases. The chain's CDR3 is CASSRTGVNEKLFF. CDR3 sequence (DNA): TGTGCCAGCAGTAGGACAGGAGTAAATGAAAAACTGTTTTTT.

This rearrangement joins TRBV2 to TRBJ1-5, with 9 nucleotides matching TRBD1. Per germline, CDR1 SNHLY and CDR2 FYNNEI. V gave up 3 bases and J gave up 9 bases; unmatched junction bases: 6. This CDR3 is 14 amino acids long. CDR3 sequence: CASSDGTGSGPQHF. CDR3 sequence (DNA): TGTGCCAGCAGTGACGGGACAGGGTCAGGGCCCCAGCATTTT.

This sequence joins TRBV7-2 and TRBJ1-4, with 9 bases fitting TRBD1. CDR3 length: 13 amino acids. Per germline, CDR1 SGHTA and CDR2 FQGNSA. Germline trimming cut 4 bases from V and 10 bases from J; bases unmatched to any gene: 4. CDR3 loop: CASSSQTGGKLFF. The CDR3 coding sequence is TGTGCCAGCAGCTCCCAGACAGGGGGAAAACTGTTTTTT.

This sequence joins TRBV5-1 and TRBJ2-1; D gene uncertain. V lost 4 bases, J lost 0 bases, and 11 bases lay in between. The CDR3 has 15 amino acids. In germline, CDR1 is SGHRS, CDR2 YFSETQ. The CDR3 sequence is CASSRDGLSYNEQFF. As DNA, the CDR3 is TGCGCCAGCAGCCGTGATGGGCTCTCCTACAATGAGCAGTTCTTC.

The V and J genes are TRBV28 and TRBJ2-1; D call uncertain. V was cut by 5 bases and J by 3 bases, with 2 bases left in between. The germline V gene encodes CDR1 MDHEN and CDR2 SYDVKM. This CDR3 has 11 residues. CDR3 coding DNA: TGTGCCAGCAGTCTCTACAATGAGCAGTTCTTC. Protein: CASSLYNEQFF.

This clone was counted a single time. This sequence joins TRBV6-6 and TRBJ1-2; the D is unclear. V lost 2 bases, J lost 5 bases, and 12 bases lay in between. CDR3 size: 14 residues. Germline V gene sequence: CDR1 MNHNY, CDR2 SVGAGI (reference sequence). CDR3 residues: CASSYIEREYGYTF. DNA for the CDR3: TGTGCCAGCAGTTACATCGAAAGGGAGTATGGCTACACCTTC.